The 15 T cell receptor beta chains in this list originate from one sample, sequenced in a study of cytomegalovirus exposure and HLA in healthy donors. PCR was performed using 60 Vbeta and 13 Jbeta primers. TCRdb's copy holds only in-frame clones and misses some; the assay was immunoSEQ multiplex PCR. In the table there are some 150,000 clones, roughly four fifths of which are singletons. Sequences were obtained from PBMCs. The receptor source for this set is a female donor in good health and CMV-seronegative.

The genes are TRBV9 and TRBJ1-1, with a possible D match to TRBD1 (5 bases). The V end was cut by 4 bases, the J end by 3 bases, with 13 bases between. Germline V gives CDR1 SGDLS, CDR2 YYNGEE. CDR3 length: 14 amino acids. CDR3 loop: CASSLKSGDTEAFF. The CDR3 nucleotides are TGTGCCAGCAGCTTAAAATCGGGGGACACTGAAGCTTTCTTT.

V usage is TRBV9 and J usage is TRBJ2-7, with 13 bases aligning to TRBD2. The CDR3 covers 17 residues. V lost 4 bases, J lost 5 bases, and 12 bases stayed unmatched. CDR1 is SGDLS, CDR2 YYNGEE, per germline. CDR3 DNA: TGTGCCAGCAGCCTCGGAGGACTAGCGGGAGTTGTAAACGAGCAGTACTTC. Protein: CASSLGGLAGVVNEQYF. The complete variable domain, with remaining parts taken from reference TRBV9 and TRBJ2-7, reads DSGVTQTPKHLITATGQRVTLRCSPRSGDLSVYWYQQSLDQGLQFLIQYYNGEERAKGNILERFSAQQFPDLHSELNLSSLELGDSALYFCASSLGGLAGVVNEQYFGPGTRLTVT.

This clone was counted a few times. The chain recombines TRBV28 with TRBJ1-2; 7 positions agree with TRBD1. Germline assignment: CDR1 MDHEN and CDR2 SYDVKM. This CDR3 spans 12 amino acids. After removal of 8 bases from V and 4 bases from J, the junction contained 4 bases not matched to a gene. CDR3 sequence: CASLGQTYGYTF. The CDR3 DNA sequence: TGTGCCAGCCTGGGACAGACCTATGGCTACACCTTC.

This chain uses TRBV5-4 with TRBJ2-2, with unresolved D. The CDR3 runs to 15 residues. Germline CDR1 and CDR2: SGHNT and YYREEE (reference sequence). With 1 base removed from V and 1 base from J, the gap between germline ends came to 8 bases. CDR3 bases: TGTGCCAGCAGCTTGCGTGGCAAGAACACCGGGGAGCTGTTTTTT. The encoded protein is CASSLRGKNTGELFF.

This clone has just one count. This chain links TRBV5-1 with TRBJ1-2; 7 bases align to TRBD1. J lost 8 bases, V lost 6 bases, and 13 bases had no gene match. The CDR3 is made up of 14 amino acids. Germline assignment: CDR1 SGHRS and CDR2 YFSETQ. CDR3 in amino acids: CASTPTTGAGGYTF. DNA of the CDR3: TGCGCCAGCACCCCAACCACAGGGGCGGGAGGCTACACCTTC.

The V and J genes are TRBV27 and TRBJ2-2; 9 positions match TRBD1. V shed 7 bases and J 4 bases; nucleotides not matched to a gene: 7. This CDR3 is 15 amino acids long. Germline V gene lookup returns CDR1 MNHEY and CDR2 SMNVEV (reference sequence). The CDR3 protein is CASKTGTGLTGELFF. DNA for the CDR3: TGTGCCAGCAAAACCGGGACAGGGCTCACCGGGGAGCTGTTTTTT.

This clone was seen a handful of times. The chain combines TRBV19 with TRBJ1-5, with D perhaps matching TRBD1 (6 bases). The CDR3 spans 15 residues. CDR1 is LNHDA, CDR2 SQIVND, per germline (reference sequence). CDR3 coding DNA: TGTGCAAGAGTACTGCGGGGGCGCGTCAATCAGCCCCAGCATTTT. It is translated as CARVLRGRVNQPQHF.

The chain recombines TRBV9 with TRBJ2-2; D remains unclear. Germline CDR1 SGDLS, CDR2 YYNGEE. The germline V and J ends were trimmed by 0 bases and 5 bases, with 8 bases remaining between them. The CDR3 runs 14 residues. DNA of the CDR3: TGTGCCAGCAGCGTAGAGGTCGGGACCGGGGAGCTGTTTTTT. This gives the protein CASSVEVGTGELFF.

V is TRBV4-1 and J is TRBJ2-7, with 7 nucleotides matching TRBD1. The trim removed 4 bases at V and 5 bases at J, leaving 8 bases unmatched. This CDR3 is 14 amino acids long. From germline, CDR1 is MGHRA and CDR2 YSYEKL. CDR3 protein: CASSPLTGFNEQYF. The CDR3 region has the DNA TGCGCCAGCAGCCCCTTGACAGGGTTCAACGAGCAGTACTTC.

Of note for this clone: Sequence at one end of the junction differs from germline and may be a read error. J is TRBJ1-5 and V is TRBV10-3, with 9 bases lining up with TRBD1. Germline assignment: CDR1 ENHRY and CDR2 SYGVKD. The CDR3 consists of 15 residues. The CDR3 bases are TGTGCCAGCAGTGATAAAACAGGGGGCACGGAGCCCCAGCATTTT. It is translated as CASSDKTGGTEPQHF.

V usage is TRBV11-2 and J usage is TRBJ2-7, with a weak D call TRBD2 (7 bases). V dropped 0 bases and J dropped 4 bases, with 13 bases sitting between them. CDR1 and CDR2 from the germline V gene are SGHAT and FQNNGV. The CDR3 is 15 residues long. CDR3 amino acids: CASSLEGGAGYEQYF. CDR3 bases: TGTGCCAGCAGCTTAGAGGGGGGGGCGGGATACGAGCAGTACTTC.

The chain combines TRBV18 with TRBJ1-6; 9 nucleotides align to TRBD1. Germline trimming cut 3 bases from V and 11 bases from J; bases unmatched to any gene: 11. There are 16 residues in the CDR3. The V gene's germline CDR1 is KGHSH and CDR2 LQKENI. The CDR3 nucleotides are TGTGCCAGCTCACCGACCTCGGGACAGGGTAAAGCACCCCTCCACTTT. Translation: CASSPTSGQGKAPLHF.

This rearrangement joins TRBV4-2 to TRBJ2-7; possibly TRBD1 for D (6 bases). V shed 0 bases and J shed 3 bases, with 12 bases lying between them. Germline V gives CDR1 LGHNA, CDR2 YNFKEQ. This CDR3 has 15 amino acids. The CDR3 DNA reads TGTGCCAGCAGCCAAGAAGGGGGATGGGGCTACGAGCAGTACTTC. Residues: CASSQEGGWGYEQYF.

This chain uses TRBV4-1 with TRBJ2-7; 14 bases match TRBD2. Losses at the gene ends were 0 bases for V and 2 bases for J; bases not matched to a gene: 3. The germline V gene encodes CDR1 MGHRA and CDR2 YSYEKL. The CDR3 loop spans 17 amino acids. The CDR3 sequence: CASSQDLTSGRAYEQYF. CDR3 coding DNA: TGCGCCAGCAGCCAAGATCTGACTAGCGGGAGGGCCTACGAGCAGTACTTC.

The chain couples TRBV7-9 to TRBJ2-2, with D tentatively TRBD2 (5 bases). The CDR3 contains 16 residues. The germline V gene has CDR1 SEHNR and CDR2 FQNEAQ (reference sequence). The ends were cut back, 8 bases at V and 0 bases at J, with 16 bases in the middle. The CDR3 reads CASPPLRAANTGELFF. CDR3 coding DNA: TGTGCCAGCCCACCCCTGAGGGCCGCGAACACCGGGGAGCTGTTTTTT. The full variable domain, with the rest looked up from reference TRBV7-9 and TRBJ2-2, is DTGVSQNPRHKITKRGQNVTFRCDPISEHNRLYWYRQTLGQGPEFLTYFQNEAQLEKSRLLSDRFSAERPKGSFSTLEIQRTEQGDSAMYLCASPPLRAANTGELFFGEGSRLTVL.